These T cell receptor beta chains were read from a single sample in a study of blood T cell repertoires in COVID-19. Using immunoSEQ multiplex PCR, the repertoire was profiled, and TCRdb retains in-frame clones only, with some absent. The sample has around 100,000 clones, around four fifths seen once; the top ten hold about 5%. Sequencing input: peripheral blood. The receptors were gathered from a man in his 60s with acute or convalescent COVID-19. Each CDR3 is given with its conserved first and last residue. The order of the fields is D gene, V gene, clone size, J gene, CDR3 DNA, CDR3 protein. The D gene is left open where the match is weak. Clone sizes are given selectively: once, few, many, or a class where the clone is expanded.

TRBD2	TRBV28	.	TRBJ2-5	TGTGCCAGCAGGAGCGGGAGTTCCCAAGAGACCCAGTACTTC	CASRSGSSQETQYF
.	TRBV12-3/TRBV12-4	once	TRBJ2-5	TGTGCCACTAAAGCCAGGGATCAAGAGACCCAGTACTTC	CATKARDQETQYF
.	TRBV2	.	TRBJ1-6	TGTGCCAGCAGCCCGGGGTATGGTTCACCCCTCCACTTT	CASSPGYGSPLHF
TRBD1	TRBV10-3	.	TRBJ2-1	TGTGCCATCAGTACCGGGACAGCCTACAATGAGCAGTTCTTC	CAISTGTAYNEQFF
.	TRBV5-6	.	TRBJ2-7	TGTGCCAGCAGCTTCATGTCCAGGTACGAGCAGTACTTC	CASSFMSRYEQYF
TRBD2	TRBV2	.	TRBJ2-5	TGTGCCAGCAGTCAGACTAGCGGCCAAGAGACCCAGTACTTC	CASSQTSGQETQYF
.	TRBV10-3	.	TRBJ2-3	TGTGCCATCAGAGGGAGTAATAATGGAGATACGCAGTATTTT	CAIRGSNNGDTQYF
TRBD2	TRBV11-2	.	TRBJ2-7	TGTGCCAGCAGCTTAGGGAGCGGGAGGGGAGGCGAGCAGTACTTC	CASSLGSGRGGEQYF
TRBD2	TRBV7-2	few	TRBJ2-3	TGTGCCAGCAGTTCGATAGCGGGAGTTTCAGCTACGCAGTATTTT	CASSSIAGVSATQYF
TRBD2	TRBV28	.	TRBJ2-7	TGTGCCAGCAGTTTATGGGGGCTAGCGGGAGCCGAGCAGTACTTC	CASSLWGLAGAEQYF
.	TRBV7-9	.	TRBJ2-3	TGTGCCACCAACACCCCTAGCGAGAACACAGATACGCAGTATTTT	CATNTPSENTDTQYF
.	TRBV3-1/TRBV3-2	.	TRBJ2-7	TGTGCCAGCAGCCTTAGTATCTACGAGCAGTACTTC	CASSLSIYEQYF
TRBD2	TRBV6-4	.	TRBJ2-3	TGTGCCAGCAGAGGACTAGCGGGAGACAGAGATACGCAGTATTTT	CASRGLAGDRDTQYF
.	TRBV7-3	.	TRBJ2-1	TGTGCCAGCAGCTCAAATGTTGAGCAGTTCTTC	CASSSNVEQFF
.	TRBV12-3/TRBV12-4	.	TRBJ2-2	TGTGCCAGCAGTTTTGGAGGAAGGGAGCTGTTTTTT	CASSFGGRELFF
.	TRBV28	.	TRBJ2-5	TGTGCCAGCCGGACAGAGCAAGAGACCCAGTACTTC	CASRTEQETQYF
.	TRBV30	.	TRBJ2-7	TGTGCCTGGAGGGGCAGATCATACGAGCAGTACTTC	CAWRGRSYEQYF
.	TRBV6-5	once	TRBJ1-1	TGTGCCAGCAGGACTCCAGGGTCCACTGAAGCTTTCTTT	CASRTPGSTEAFF
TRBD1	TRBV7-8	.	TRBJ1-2	TGTGCCAGCAGCGTACCGGGACAGGGAAACCTTAACTATGGCTACACCTTC	CASSVPGQGNLNYGYTF
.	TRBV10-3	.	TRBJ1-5	TGTGCCATCAGTGCCCGAGACGTACAGAGCGGCCATCAGCCCCAGCATTTT	CAISARDVQSGHQPQHF
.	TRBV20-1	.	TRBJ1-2	TGCAGTGCTAGTACAGGGCTGGATGGCTACACCTTC	CSASTGLDGYTF
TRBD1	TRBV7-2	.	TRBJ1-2	TGTGCCAGCAGCTTACCGACAGGGGGAGGCTATGGCTACACCTTC	CASSLPTGGGYGYTF
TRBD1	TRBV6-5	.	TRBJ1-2	TGTGCCAGCAGCCTATCCTTTCAGGGGGCAGGCTACACCTTC	CASSLSFQGAGYTF
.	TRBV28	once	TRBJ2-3	TGTGCCAGCCTTGGACACACAGATACGCAGTATTTT	CASLGHTDTQYF
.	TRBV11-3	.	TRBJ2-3	TGTGCCAGCAGCGCCGGTGTCGCAGATACGCAGTATTTT	CASSAGVADTQYF
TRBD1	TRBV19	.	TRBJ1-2	TGTGCCAGTAGTATCGGGACAGAATGGAAGACCCTTAACTATGGCTACACCTTC	CASSIGTEWKTLNYGYTF
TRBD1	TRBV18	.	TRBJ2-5	TGTGCCAGCTCACCGCTGGGACAGCAAGAGACCCAGTACTTC	CASSPLGQQETQYF
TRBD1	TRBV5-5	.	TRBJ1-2	TGTGCCACGTCGGGGACAGTTTTCGGGTATGGCTACACCTTC	CATSGTVFGYGYTF
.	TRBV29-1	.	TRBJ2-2	TGCAGCGTTCCGGGGTTGACCGGGGAGCTGTTTTTT	CSVPGLTGELFF
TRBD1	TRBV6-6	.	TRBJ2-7	TGTGCCAGCAGTGTCGGGACAGGCGCCTACGAGCAGTACTTC	CASSVGTGAYEQYF
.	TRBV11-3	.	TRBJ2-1	TGTGCCAGCAGCCCAGGGGGGAGGCCCCACAATGAGCAGTTCTTC	CASSPGGRPHNEQFF
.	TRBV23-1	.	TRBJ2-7	TGCGCCAGCAGTCAATCCTCCCAGGGGAGCTCCTACGAGCAGTACTTC	CASSQSSQGSSYEQYF
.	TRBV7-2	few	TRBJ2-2	TGTGCCAGCAGCTTATGGGCCGCGAACACCGGGGAGCTGTTTTTT	CASSLWAANTGELFF
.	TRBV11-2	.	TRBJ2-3	TGTGCCAGCAGCGAGGACTTCACCACAGATACGCAGTATTTT	CASSEDFTTDTQYF
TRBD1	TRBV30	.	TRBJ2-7	TGTGCCTCCAACGGGGTACAGGGGGGTACCTACGAGCAGTACTTC	CASNGVQGGTYEQYF
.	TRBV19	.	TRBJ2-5	TGTGCCAGTAGCAAAGGGCAGGGTCAAGAGACCCAGTACTTC	CASSKGQGQETQYF
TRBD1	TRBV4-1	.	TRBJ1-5	TGCGCCAGCAGCCAAGATCGCGGGACAGGGGGTGGCAGCAATCAGCCCCAGCATTTT	CASSQDRGTGGGSNQPQHF
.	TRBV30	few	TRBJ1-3	TGTGCCTGGACGCGGGGCTCTGGAAACACCATATATTTT	CAWTRGSGNTIYF
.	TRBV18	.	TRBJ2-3	TGTGCCAGCTCACCATCCGGGTCAGATACGCAGTATTTT	CASSPSGSDTQYF
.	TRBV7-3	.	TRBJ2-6	TGTGCCAGCAGCTACGCGACGAGGGTCTCTGGGGCCAACGTCCTGACTTTC	CASSYATRVSGANVLTF
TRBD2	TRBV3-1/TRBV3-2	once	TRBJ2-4	TGTGCCAGCAGCCAAGCTAGCGGGGGGCCCAAAAACATTCAGTACTTC	CASSQASGGPKNIQYF
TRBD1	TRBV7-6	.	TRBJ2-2	TGTGCCAGCAGCTTAGTAACAGGGGACACCGGGGAGCTGTTTTTT	CASSLVTGDTGELFF
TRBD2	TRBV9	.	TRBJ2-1	TGTGCCAGCAGCGTAGAGTTAGCGGGTACTTACAATGAGCAGTTCTTC	CASSVELAGTYNEQFF
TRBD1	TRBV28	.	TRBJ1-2	TGTGCCAGCAGGTCCCATCGACAGGGATTGTCTGGCTACACCTTC	CASRSHRQGLSGYTF
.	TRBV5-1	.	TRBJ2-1	TGCGCCAGCAGCTTGGGACAGTACAATGAGCAGTTCTTC	CASSLGQYNEQFF
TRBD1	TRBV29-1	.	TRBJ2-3	TGCAGCGTAGCCCCGGGACAGGCGAAAGATACGCAGTATTTT	CSVAPGQAKDTQYF
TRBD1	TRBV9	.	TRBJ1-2	TGTGCCAGCAGCGTAGGGGACAGACGTTTTGGCTACACCTTC	CASSVGDRRFGYTF
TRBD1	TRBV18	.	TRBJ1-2	TGTGCCAGCTCACCAGGAACAGGGGAAGGCTACACCTTC	CASSPGTGEGYTF
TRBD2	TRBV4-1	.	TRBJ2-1	TGCGCCAGCAGCCAAGATGGGGGACTAGCGGCAAACAATGAGCAGTTCTTC	CASSQDGGLAANNEQFF
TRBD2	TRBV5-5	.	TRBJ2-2	TGTGCCAGCAGCTTTGGCGGGAGTGGTGGCGGGGAGCTGTTTTTT	CASSFGGSGGGELFF
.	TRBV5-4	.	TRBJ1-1	TGTGCCAGCAGCCCACAACACCAATCTGGGAACACTGAAGCTTTCTTT	CASSPQHQSGNTEAFF
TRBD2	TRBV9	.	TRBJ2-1	TGTGCCAGCAGCGCCGTATTAGGACTAGCGGGAGGGCATGAGCAGTTCTTC	CASSAVLGLAGGHEQFF
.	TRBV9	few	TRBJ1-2	TGTGCCAGCAGCGTAGCCCTCGAGGGAGACTACACCTTC	CASSVALEGDYTF
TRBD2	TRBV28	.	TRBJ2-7	TGTGCCAGCAGGGATCTAGCGGGAGTCTACGAGCAGTACTTC	CASRDLAGVYEQYF
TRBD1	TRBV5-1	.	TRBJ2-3	TGCGCCAGCAGCGGCAGACAGGGTTGGCGCGGAGATACGCAGTATTTT	CASSGRQGWRGDTQYF
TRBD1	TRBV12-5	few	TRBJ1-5	TGTGCTAGTGCCACAGGGGCCTATCAGCCCCAGCATTTT	CASATGAYQPQHF